These 19 T cell receptor beta chains share one sample of origin, sequenced in a study of siplizumab effects on memory and regulatory T cells. Profiling relied on immunoSEQ multiplex PCR, and the TCRdb table lists in-frame clones only, not all of them. The sample yields tens of thousands of clones, around 97% seen once. Sequencing used naive CD8+ T cells sorted from blood. The receptors come from a human donor in good health.

V is TRBV2 and J is TRBJ2-7; 8 positions agree with TRBD1. CDR3 length equals 14 residues. CDR1 is SNHLY and CDR2 is FYNNEI in the germline V gene. With V trimmed by 4 bases and J by 0 bases, 2 bases remained unmatched. Here the CDR3 reads CASSGTGNSYEQYF. CDR3 bases: TGTGCCAGCAGTGGGACAGGGAACTCCTACGAGCAGTACTTC.

The V call is TRBV27, the J call TRBJ1-5; TRBD1 might be the D (5 bases). The V end was cut by 5 bases, the J end by 5 bases, with 13 bases between. The CDR3 has 14 residues. Germline CDR1 is MNHEY and CDR2 is SMNVEV (reference sequence). The CDR3 region has the DNA TGTGCCAGCAGTCTCGGGGCAGGGCATCAGCCCCAGCATTTT. Amino acid sequence: CASSLGAGHQPQHF.

V is TRBV25-1 and J is TRBJ2-7; D gene uncertain. CDR3 length equals 12 residues. Trimming shortened V by 1 base and J by 6 bases, and 7 bases separated the two germline ends. The germline V gene encodes CDR1 MGHDK and CDR2 SYGVNS. Here the CDR3 DNA reads TGTGCCAGCAGTGAATCTTGGTCCGAGCAGTACTTC. It yields the protein CASSESWSEQYF.

The rearrangement joins TRBV7-3 to TRBJ2-1; the D gene is possibly TRBD2 (5 bases). V was cut by 4 bases and J by 12 bases, with 16 bases left in between. The CDR3 is made up of 13 amino acids. Germline V lookup: CDR1 SGHTA, CDR2 FQGTGA. The CDR3: CASSSGLGPVQFF. DNA for the CDR3: TGTGCCAGCAGCTCAGGACTCGGCCCCGTGCAGTTCTTC.

The V gene is TRBV18, the J gene TRBJ1-1; D possibly corresponds to TRBD1 (5 bases). This CDR3 contains 15 residues. Deletions cut 3 bases from V and 3 bases from J, with 14 bases between. The germline V gene has CDR1 KGHSH and CDR2 LQKENI. The DNA for the CDR3 is TGTGCCAGCTCACCTATGGAGGGAGGGGACACTGAAGCTTTCTTT. Translating it yields CASSPMEGGDTEAFF.

The chain recombines TRBV5-1 with TRBJ1-2, with D perhaps matching TRBD1 (6 bases). The CDR3 covers 15 residues. V was cut by 3 bases and J by 2 bases, with 14 bases left in between. Germline values: CDR1 SGHRS, CDR2 YFSETQ. The CDR3 DNA is TGCGCCAGCAGCTATACCCCCACAGGGAACTATGGCTACACCTTC. Protein: CASSYTPTGNYGYTF. Based on the CDR3 plus reference TRBV5-1 and TRBJ1-2, the full variable domain is KAGVTQTPRYLIKTRGQQVTLSCSPISGHRSVSWYQQTPGQGLQFLFEYFSETQRNKGNFPGRFSGRQFSNSRSEMNVSTLELGDSALYLCASSYTPTGNYGYTFGSGTRLTVV.

The chain carries TRBV4-1 and TRBJ1-1, with D unclear. Germline assignment: CDR1 MGHRA and CDR2 YSYEKL. The CDR3 contains 13 residues. Trimming pared 1 base from V and 1 base from J, leaving 4 bases between. The CDR3 protein is CASSQAGNTEAFF. The CDR3 bases are TGCGCCAGCAGCCAAGCGGGGAACACTGAAGCTTTCTTT.

The genes are TRBV7-9 and TRBJ2-1; D is perhaps TRBD1 (6 bases). The CDR3 sequence is 12 residues long. V lost 4 bases, J lost 8 bases, and 9 bases lay in between. Germline CDR1 and CDR2: SEHNR and FQNEAQ (reference sequence). The CDR3 sequence: CASSSTGYEQFF. The DNA of the CDR3 is TGTGCCAGCAGCTCCACAGGGTATGAGCAGTTCTTC. Full variable domain (rest looked up from reference TRBV7-9 and TRBJ2-1): DTGVSQNPRHKITKRGQNVTFRCDPISEHNRLYWYRQTLGQGPEFLTYFQNEAQLEKSRLLSDRFSAERPKGSFSTLEIQRTEQGDSAMYLCASSSTGYEQFFGPGTRLTVL.

The rearrangement links TRBV7-9 to TRBJ2-1; D perhaps matches TRBD2 (5 bases). V dropped 1 base and J dropped 12 bases, with 28 bases sitting between them. The germline CDR1 and CDR2 sequences are SEHNR and FQNEAQ (reference sequence). The CDR3 consists of 18 residues. The CDR3 loop reads CASSLEGWTVNEQFGQFF. The CDR3 DNA reads as TGTGCCAGCAGCTTAGAAGGTTGGACTGTGAATGAGCAGTTCGGGCAGTTCTTC.

This clone showed up just once. The chain links TRBV2 to TRBJ1-2; D remains unclear. Trimming left V 3 bases short and J 4 bases short, with 9 bases between. The germline CDR1 and CDR2 sequences are SNHLY and FYNNEI. This CDR3 has 13 residues. The CDR3 DNA is TGTGCCAGCAGTGAGCACGCGACCTATGGCTACACCTTC. This gives the protein CASSEHATYGYTF.

The chain uses TRBV27 and TRBJ1-2; no clear D. The CDR3 has 13 amino acids. Germline CDR1 MNHEY, CDR2 SMNVEV (reference sequence). The V end was cut by 3 bases, the J end by 4 bases, with 9 bases between. This chain's CDR3 is CASSLVPPYGYTF. CDR3 bases: TGTGCCAGCAGTTTGGTCCCACCCTATGGCTACACCTTC.

CDR3 bases: TGTGCCAGCAGTTACTCCGCCCAGTCCGGGGAGCTGTTTTTT. Its protein is CASSYSAQSGELFF. The rearrangement uses TRBV6-5 and TRBJ2-2, with unresolved D. Germline lookup yields CDR1 MNHEY and CDR2 SVGAGI. This CDR3 is 14 amino acids long. Trimming pared 0 bases from V and 6 bases from J, leaving 8 bases between.

The rearrangement links TRBV7-9 to TRBJ2-7; weak D call: TRBD2 (6 bases). Per the germline V gene, CDR1 is SEHNR and CDR2 is FQNEAQ (reference sequence). The CDR3 is 14 amino acids. V lost 2 bases and J 7 bases, leaving 15 bases between the germline ends. CDR3 coding DNA: TGTGCCAGCAGCTTAATGAGTGGGGCGGGGGAGCAGTACTTC. Translated, it gives CASSLMSGAGEQYF.

The chain has TRBV19 and TRBJ2-4; no clear D. The CDR3 covers 12 residues. The germline V gene encodes CDR1 LNHDA and CDR2 SQIVND (reference sequence). V lost 2 bases and J 4 bases, leaving 3 bases between the germline ends. The CDR3 coding sequence is TGTGCCAGTAGTATACAGAAAAACATTCAGTACTTC. This codes for CASSIQKNIQYF.

The V and J genes are TRBV5-8 and TRBJ2-2; 14 positions match TRBD2. CDR1 and CDR2 from the germline V gene are SGHTS and YDEGEE. This CDR3 contains 18 residues. Trimming took 7 bases from V and 3 from J; bases not matched to a gene: 11. The CDR3, as DNA: TGTGCCAGCTTCCACGGACTAGCGGGAGGTCCATACACCGGGGAGCTGTTTTTT. This gives the protein CASFHGLAGGPYTGELFF.

The V gene is TRBV7-2, the J gene TRBJ2-3; TRBD1 agrees at 7 bases. This CDR3 is built from 15 residues. Trimming took 5 bases from V and 1 from J; bases not matched to a gene: 6. Per the germline V gene, CDR1 is SGHTA and CDR2 is FQGNSA. CDR3 nucleotide sequence: TGTGCCAGCAGCATTACAGGGGCCGGCACAGATACGCAGTATTTT. Residues: CASSITGAGTDTQYF.

J is TRBJ2-1 and V is TRBV28; D is possibly TRBD1 (6 bases). Germline CDR1 and CDR2: MDHEN and SYDVKM. V lost 3 bases to trimming and J lost 4 bases, with 22 bases between them. This CDR3 is 18 amino acids long. The CDR3 loop reads CASSLVMLGDNRYNEQFF. CDR3 sequence (DNA): TGTGCCAGCAGTTTGGTGATGTTGGGGGACAACCGATACAATGAGCAGTTCTTC.

The chain has TRBV4-3 and TRBJ2-1; 11 bases align to TRBD1. The junction had 7 bases not matched to a gene; V was cut back by 4 bases and J by 8 bases. The CDR3 runs to 15 residues. CDR1 and CDR2 from the germline V gene are LGHNA and YSLEER. The CDR3 bases are TGCGCCAGCAGCCGGACAGGGGGCGCAGTTGATGAGCAGTTCTTC. Translation: CASSRTGGAVDEQFF.

The chain employs TRBV9 and TRBJ2-1; no definite D call. Germline loops: CDR1 SGDLS, CDR2 YYNGEE. V was trimmed by 3 bases and J by 6 bases, leaving 13 bases between them. The CDR3 covers 14 residues. The CDR3 loop reads CASSGGWAVNEQFF. CDR3 in DNA: TGTGCCAGCAGCGGGGGATGGGCGGTCAATGAGCAGTTCTTC.